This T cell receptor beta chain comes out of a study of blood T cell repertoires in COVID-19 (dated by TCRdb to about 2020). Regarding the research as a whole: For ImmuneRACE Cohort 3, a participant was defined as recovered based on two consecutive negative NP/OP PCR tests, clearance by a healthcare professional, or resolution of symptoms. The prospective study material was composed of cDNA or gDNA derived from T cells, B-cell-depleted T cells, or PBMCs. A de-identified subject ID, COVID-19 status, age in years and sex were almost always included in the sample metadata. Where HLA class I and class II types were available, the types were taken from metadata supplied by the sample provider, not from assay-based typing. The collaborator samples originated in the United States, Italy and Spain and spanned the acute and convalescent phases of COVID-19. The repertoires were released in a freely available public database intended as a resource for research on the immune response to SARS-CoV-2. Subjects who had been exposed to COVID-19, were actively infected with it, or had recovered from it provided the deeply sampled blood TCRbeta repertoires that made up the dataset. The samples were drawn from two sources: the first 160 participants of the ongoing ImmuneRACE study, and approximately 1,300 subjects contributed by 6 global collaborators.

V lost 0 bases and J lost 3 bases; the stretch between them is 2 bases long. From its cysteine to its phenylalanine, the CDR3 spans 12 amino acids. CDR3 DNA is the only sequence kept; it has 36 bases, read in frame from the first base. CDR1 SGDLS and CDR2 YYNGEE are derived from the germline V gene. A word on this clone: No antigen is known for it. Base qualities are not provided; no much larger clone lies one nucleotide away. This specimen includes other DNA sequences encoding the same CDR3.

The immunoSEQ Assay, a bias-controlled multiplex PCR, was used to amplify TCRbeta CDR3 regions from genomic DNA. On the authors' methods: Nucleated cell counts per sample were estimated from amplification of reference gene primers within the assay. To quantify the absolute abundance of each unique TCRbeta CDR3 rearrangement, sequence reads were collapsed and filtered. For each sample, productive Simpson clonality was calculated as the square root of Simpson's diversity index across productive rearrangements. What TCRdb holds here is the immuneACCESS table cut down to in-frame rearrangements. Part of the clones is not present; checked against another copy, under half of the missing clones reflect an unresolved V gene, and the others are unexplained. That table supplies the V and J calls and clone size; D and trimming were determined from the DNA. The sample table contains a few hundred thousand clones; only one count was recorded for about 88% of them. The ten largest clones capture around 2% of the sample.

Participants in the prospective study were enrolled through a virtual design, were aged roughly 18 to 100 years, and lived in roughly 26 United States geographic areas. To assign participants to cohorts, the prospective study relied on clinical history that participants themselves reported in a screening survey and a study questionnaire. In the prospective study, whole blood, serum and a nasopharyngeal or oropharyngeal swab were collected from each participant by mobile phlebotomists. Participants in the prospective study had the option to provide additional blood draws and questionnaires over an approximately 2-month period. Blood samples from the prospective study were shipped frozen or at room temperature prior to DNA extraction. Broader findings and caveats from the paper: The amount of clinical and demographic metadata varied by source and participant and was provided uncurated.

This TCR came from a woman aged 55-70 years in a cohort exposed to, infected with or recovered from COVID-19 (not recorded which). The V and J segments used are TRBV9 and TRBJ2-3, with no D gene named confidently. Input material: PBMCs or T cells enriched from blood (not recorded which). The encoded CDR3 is CASSVATDTQYF. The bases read TGTGCCAGCAGCGTAGCTACAGATACGCAGTATTTT. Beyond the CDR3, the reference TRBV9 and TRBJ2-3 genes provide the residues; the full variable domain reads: DSGVTQTPKHLITATGQRVTLRCSPRSGDLSVYWYQQSLDQGLQFLIQYYNGEERAKGNILERFSAQQFPDLHSELNLSSLELGDSALYFCASSVATDTQYFGPGTRLTVL.